Listed below are T cell receptor beta chains from one sample, sequenced in a study of cytomegalovirus exposure and HLA in healthy donors. The assay was immunoSEQ multiplex PCR, and TCRdb's table has in-frame clones only and misses some. The sample lists some 150,000 clones, roughly three quarters occurring once. What was sequenced was PBMCs. The receptors here all came from a woman between 40 and 55 years old in good health and CMV-seronegative. Each CDR3 is given with its conserved first and last residue. The D gene is left open where the match is weak. The size entry is marked missing in some rows and otherwise reads once, few, many or a size class.

TRBJ1-4,15,NA,NA,TRBV4-3,CASSQEGRGGEKLFF,TGCGCCAGCAGCCAAGAGGGCAGGGGCGGTGAAAAACTGTTTTTT
TRBJ2-2,17,NA,NA,TRBV27,CASSRSSGTSYTGELFF,TGTGCCAGCAGCCGAAGCTCCGGGACTTCTTACACCGGGGAGCTGTTTTTT
TRBJ2-3,15,NA,NA,TRBV10-1,CASSGSGRDTDTQYF,TGCGCCAGCAGCGGCTCCGGACGGGATACAGATACGCAGTATTTT
TRBJ2-3,14,NA,NA,TRBV7-6,CASSLAGPRDTQYF,TGTGCCAGCAGCTTAGCGGGGCCCCGGGATACGCAGTATTTT
TRBJ1-2,16,NA,NA,TRBV29-1,CSVEGTRQEVYYGYTF,TGCAGCGTTGAAGGAACGAGACAGGAAGTGTACTATGGCTACACCTTC
TRBJ1-2,14,NA,NA,TRBV7-2,CASSPRGGNYGYTF,TGTGCCAGCAGCCCCCGGGGGGGGAACTATGGCTACACCTTC
TRBJ1-4,14,once,NA,TRBV13,CASSPYRDNEKLFF,TGTGCCAGCAGCCCATACCGGGATAATGAAAAACTGTTTTTT
TRBJ1-1,16,NA,NA,TRBV5-1,CASSLAGQGMRTEAFF,TGCGCCAGCAGCTTGGCCGGGCAGGGTATGCGCACTGAAGCTTTCTTT
TRBJ1-1,18,NA,NA,TRBV27,CASSLRRVPRLINTEAFF,TGTGCCAGCAGTTTACGAAGAGTCCCGCGTTTAATTAACACTGAAGCTTTCTTT
TRBJ2-1,14,few,TRBD2,TRBV4-2,CASSQGAGDNEQFF,TGTGCCAGCAGCCAAGGGGCGGGGGACAATGAGCAGTTCTTC
TRBJ1-6,17,NA,TRBD1,TRBV27,CASSRSKDRVYNSPLHF,TGTGCCAGCAGCCGATCAAAGGACAGGGTCTATAATTCACCCCTCCACTTT
TRBJ2-1,13,NA,NA,TRBV7-3,CASSSRPRNEQFF,TGTGCCAGCAGCTCCCGCCCCCGGAATGAGCAGTTCTTC
TRBJ1-4,13,NA,NA,TRBV18,CASSDPGGEKLFF,TGTGCCAGCTCAGACCCGGGTGGTGAAAAACTGTTTTTT
TRBJ1-2,13,NA,NA,TRBV4-3,CASSQGLTSGYTF,TGCGCCAGCAGCCAAGGATTAACATCCGGCTACACCTTC
TRBJ1-1,15,NA,TRBD1,TRBV28,CASSSPGQATREAFF,TGTGCCAGCAGCTCGCCGGGACAGGCAACGAGGGAGGCTTTCTTT
TRBJ1-6,16,NA,TRBD1,TRBV7-9,CASSLNRDRGISPLHF,TGTGCCAGCAGCTTGAATCGGGACAGGGGTATTTCACCCCTCCACTTT
TRBJ2-1,13,NA,NA,TRBV6-5,CASRAGIINEQFF,TGTGCCAGCCGCGCAGGGATCATCAATGAGCAGTTCTTC
TRBJ2-5,15,once,TRBD1,TRBV19,CASSTYGQGDETQYF,TGTGCCAGTAGTACCTATGGACAGGGGGATGAGACCCAGTACTTC
TRBJ1-2,12,NA,NA,TRBV4-1,CASSHDTSGYTF,TGCGCCAGCAGCCACGACACGAGTGGCTACACCTTC
TRBJ1-1,15,few,TRBD1,TRBV6-5,CASRETDREGVEAFF,TGTGCCAGCAGAGAGACGGACAGGGAGGGGGTCGAAGCTTTCTTT
TRBJ2-5,14,NA,NA,TRBV5-1,CASSTLDGEETQYF,TGCGCCAGCAGCACCTTGGACGGGGAAGAGACCCAGTACTTC
TRBJ2-2,15,NA,NA,TRBV7-8,CASSLGGIRTGELFF,TGTGCCAGCAGCTTAGGAGGAATACGCACCGGGGAGCTGTTTTTT
TRBJ2-1,21,NA,NA,TRBV27,CASSSQASGSHELSSYNEQFF,TGTGCCAGCAGTTCGCAGGCGTCGGGGTCCCACGAACTGAGCTCCTACAATGAGCAGTTCTTC
TRBJ2-5,16,once,TRBD1,TRBV7-9,CASSPFRDRAKETQYF,TGTGCCAGCAGCCCATTCCGGGACAGGGCCAAAGAGACCCAGTACTTC
TRBJ2-5,14,NA,TRBD1,TRBV5-6,CASSRTGVQETQYF,TGTGCCAGCAGCCGGACAGGCGTTCAAGAGACCCAGTACTTC
TRBJ2-5,14,NA,TRBD1,TRBV11-3,CASSPTGAEETQYF,TGTGCCAGCAGCCCGACAGGGGCGGAAGAGACCCAGTACTTC
TRBJ1-4,14,once,TRBD1,TRBV29-1,CSVWKGTGDEKLFF,TGCAGCGTCTGGAAAGGGACAGGAGATGAAAAACTGTTTTTT
TRBJ2-3,16,NA,TRBD2,TRBV5-1,CASSSGTSGGTDTQYF,TGCGCCAGCAGCTCCGGGACTAGCGGGGGAACAGATACGCAGTATTTT
TRBJ2-1,14,NA,NA,TRBV10-1,CASSDPSTGNEQFF,TGCGCCAGCAGTGACCCTTCCACAGGGAATGAGCAGTTCTTC